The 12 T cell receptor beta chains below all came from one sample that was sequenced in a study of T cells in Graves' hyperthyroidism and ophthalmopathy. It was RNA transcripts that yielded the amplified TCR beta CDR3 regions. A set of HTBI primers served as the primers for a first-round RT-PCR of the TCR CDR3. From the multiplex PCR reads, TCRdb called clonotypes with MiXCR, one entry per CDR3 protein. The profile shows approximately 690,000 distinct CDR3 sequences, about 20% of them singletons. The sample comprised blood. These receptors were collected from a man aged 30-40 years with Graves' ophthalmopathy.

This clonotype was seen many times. CDR3 nucleotide sequence: TGTGCCAGCACCCGGGGAGGTTCTAGCACAGATACGCAGTATTTT. It codes for CASTRGGSSTDTQYF. This chain uses TRBV7-2 with TRBJ2-3; D might be TRBD2 (6 bases). The V end was cut by 7 bases, the J end by 0 bases, with 14 bases between. There are 15 residues in the CDR3. Germline V gives CDR1 SGHTA, CDR2 FQGNSA.

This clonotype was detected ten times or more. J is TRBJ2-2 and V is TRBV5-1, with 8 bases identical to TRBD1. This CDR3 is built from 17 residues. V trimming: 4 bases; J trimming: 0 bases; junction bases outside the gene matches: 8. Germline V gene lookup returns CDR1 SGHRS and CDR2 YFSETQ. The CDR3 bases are TGCGCCAGCAGCCCGACAGGGGTTCACGCGAACACCGGGGAGCTGTTTTTT. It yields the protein CASSPTGVHANTGELFF.

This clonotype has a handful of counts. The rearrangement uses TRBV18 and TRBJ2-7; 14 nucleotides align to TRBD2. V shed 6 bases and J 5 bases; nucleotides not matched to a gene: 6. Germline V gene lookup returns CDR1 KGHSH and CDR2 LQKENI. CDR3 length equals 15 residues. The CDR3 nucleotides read TGTGCCAGCTCTCAGGGGACTAGCGGGAGTAACGAGCAGTACTTC. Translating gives CASSQGTSGSNEQYF.

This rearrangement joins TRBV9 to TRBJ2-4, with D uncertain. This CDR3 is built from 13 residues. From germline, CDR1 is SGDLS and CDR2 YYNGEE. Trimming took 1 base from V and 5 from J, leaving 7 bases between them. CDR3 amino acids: CASSVPPENIQYF. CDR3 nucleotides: TGTGCCAGCAGCGTACCCCCAGAAAACATTCAGTACTTC.

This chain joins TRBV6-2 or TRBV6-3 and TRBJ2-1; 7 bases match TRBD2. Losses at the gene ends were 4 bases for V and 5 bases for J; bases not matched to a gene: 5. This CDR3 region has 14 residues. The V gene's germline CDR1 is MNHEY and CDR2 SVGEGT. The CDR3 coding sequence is TGTGCCAGCAGTTCCGGGACTATTAACAATGAGCAGTTCTTC. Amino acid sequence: CASSSGTINNEQFF.

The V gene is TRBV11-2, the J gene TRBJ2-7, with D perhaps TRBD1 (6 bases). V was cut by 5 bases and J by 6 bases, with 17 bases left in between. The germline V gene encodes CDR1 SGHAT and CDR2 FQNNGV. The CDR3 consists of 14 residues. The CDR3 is CASSPSTGTGEQYF. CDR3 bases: TGTGCCAGCAGCCCCTCGACAGGCACTGGCGAGCAGTACTTC.

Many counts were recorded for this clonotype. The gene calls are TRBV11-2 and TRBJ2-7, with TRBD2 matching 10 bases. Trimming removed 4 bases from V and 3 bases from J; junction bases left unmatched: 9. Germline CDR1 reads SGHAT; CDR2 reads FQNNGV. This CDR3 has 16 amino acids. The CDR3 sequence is CASSSILAGKHYEQYF. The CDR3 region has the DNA TGTGCCAGCAGCTCCATACTAGCGGGGAAGCACTACGAGCAGTACTTC.

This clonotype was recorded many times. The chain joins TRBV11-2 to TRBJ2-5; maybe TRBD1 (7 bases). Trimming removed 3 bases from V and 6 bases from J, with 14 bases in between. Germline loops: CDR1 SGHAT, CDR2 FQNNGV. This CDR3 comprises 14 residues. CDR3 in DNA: TGTGCCAGCAGCTTGAACAGGGGAGGACAGACCCAGTACTTC. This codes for CASSLNRGGQTQYF.

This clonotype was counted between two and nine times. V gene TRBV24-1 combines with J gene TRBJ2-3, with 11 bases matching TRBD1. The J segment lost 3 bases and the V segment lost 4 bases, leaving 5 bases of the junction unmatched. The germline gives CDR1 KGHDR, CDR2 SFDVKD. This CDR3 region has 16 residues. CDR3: CATSDWTGGRTDTQYF. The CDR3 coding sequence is TGTGCCACCAGTGACTGGACAGGGGGCCGTACAGATACGCAGTATTTT.

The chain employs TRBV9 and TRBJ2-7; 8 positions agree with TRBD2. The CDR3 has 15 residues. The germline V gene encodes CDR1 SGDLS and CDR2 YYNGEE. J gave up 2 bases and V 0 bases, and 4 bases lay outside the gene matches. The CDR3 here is CASSVDSGGPYEQYF. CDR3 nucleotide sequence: TGTGCCAGCAGCGTAGACTCGGGAGGGCCCTACGAGCAGTACTTC.

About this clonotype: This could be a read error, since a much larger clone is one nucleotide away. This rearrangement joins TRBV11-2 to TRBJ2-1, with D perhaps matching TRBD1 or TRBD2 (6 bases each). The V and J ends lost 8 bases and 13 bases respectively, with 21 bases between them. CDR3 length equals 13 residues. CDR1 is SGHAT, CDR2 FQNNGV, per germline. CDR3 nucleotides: TGTGCCAGCGGGGGGCAAGTAGGAGAGACCCAGTTCTTC. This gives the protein CASGGQVGETQFF.

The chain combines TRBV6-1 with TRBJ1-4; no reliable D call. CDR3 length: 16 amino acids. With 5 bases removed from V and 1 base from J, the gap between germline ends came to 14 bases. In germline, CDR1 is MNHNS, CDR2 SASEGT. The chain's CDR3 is CASSYAPLETNEKLFF. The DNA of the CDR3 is TGTGCCAGCAGTTATGCCCCTTTGGAAACTAATGAAAAACTGTTTTTT.